What follows describes a single T cell receptor (beta chain). The antigen is unknown. These data come from a study of blood T cells in healthy people across ages. A second PCR, run for roughly 7 to 12 cycles, used a sample-barcoded 5' primer plus a J-beta primer mix. MiXCR, applied by TCRdb to the 5' RACE reads, yields one record per CDR3 protein. The sample yields roughly 900,000 distinct CDR3 sequences, 25% to 35% seen once. The germline CDR1 and CDR2 sequences are SGHKS and YYEKEE (reference sequence). This CDR3 has 13 amino acids. Trimming stripped 4 bases from V and 6 bases from J, with 13 bases between. The study's findings and limits: No one knew whether donors had CMV, which possibly confounded expanded clonotype changes. Older age went with lower TCR beta diversity per million T cells, in a roughly linear way. Without sorted subsets, naive and antigen-experienced compartments could not be conclusively compared.

Total RNA was isolated from each sample in quantities of at least 5.5 micrograms. Sequencing was carried out using blood. The clonotype comes from a woman over 75 in good health. The V call is TRBV5-5, the J call TRBJ1-1; D unclear. The CDR3 DNA reads TGTGCCAGCAGCCCACCGGTTAACGCTGAAGCTTTCTTT. It is translated as CASSPPVNAEAFF.